Listed below are T cell receptor beta chains from one sample, sequenced in a study of CD8 T cells in Susac syndrome. TCRdb ran MiXCR on the immunoSEQ multiplex PCR reads and lists one entry per CDR3 protein. The sample has hundreds of thousands of distinct CDR3 sequences; 85% to 90% are singletons. The sequenced sample was CD8+ T cells from PBMCs. The receptors come from a human donor with multiple sclerosis. Both conserved end residues are trimmed from each CDR3.

J | V | CDR3
TRBJ2-7 | TRBV7-9 | ASSLEVEQY
TRBJ2-3 | TRBV7-9 | ASSQISGYSTDTQY
TRBJ1-2 | TRBV6-1 | ASSEYGTGNYGYT
TRBJ2-3 | TRBV20-1 | SARERDRAADTQY
TRBJ1-1 | TRBV30 | AWSVTGGNTEAF
TRBJ2-1 | TRBV3-1 | ASSQVGQGNTYNEQF
TRBJ1-2 | TRBV28 | ASSLPSQGVGGYT
TRBJ1-1 | TRBV11-2 | ASSLGEGLENTEAF
TRBJ1-2 | TRBV7-6 | ASSLVQGSKGYT
TRBJ2-7 | TRBV4-1 | ASSQEAGGAYEQY
TRBJ2-2 | TRBV29-1 | SGVGRFGELF
TRBJ1-3 | TRBV6-6 | ASSPTGRSGNTIY
TRBJ2-1 | TRBV12-3/TRBV12-4 | ASTTITHNEQF
TRBJ1-1 | TRBV7-9 | ASSLEGVGEAF
TRBJ2-1 | TRBV5-4 | ASSSAGEEQF
TRBJ1-5 | TRBV30 | AWEQGSGNQPQH
TRBJ2-2 | TRBV4-1 | ASSHRGSSGEPF
TRBJ1-1 | TRBV6-4 | ASSDSRVPTEAF